Following are 2 T cell receptor beta chains from one sample sequenced in a study of blood T cell repertoires in COVID-19. TCRdb's table, derived via immunoSEQ multiplex PCR, lists solely in-frame clones and lacks some. This table holds 120,000 to 150,000 clones, 80% to 90% found once. Sample: peripheral blood. The receptors were sampled from a woman aged 45 to 65 with acute or convalescent COVID-19.

The chain recombines TRBV3-1 (or the pseudogene TRBV3-2) with TRBJ2-1; TRBD2 matches 8 bases. This CDR3 has 18 amino acids. The germline V gene has CDR1 LGHDT and CDR2 YNNKEL (reference sequence). J was trimmed by 3 bases and V by 1 base; bases with no gene match: 11. The CDR3 DNA reads as TGTGCCAGCAGCCAAGTAAGATCCAGCGGGGGCAACTACAATGAGCAGTTCTTC. It specifies CASSQVRSSGGNYNEQFF.

The V call is TRBV3-1 (or the pseudogene TRBV3-2), the J call TRBJ1-2; D remains unclear. The CDR3 contains 15 residues. Germline V gives CDR1 LGHDT, CDR2 YNNKEL (reference sequence). V was shortened by 0 bases and J by 4 bases, with 12 bases between the two germline ends. CDR3 region: CASSQDSSQRYGYTF. DNA for the CDR3: TGTGCCAGCAGCCAAGATAGCTCGCAGCGCTATGGCTACACCTTC.